Given below is one T cell receptor (beta chain) in context. Its specificity is not known. The data stem from a study of T cells after yellow fever vaccination. Whole-study findings and limits: Abundant clonotypes from the bulk population could contaminate FACS-sorted repertoires.

TCRdb re-derived calls from the 5' RACE reads in MiXCR, one entry per CDR3 protein. This repertoire shows 500,000 to 550,000 distinct CDR3 sequences, around a fifth found once; its top ten account for around 17%. Per the germline V gene, CDR1 is DFQATT and CDR2 is SNEGSKA (reference sequence). The CDR3 is 14 residues long. Trimming took 1 base from V and 6 from J; bases not matched to a gene: 2. The TCR was taken from a man in his late teens or twenties who received the YFV17D yellow fever vaccine. J is TRBJ2-4 and V is TRBV20-1; 11 bases are shared with TRBD2. Sequenced here: PBMCs, sampled roughly 23 days after the first yellow fever vaccination. This CDR3 is CSARVSGGGNIQYF. CDR3 coding DNA: TGCAGTGCTAGAGTTAGCGGGGGGGGAAACATTCAGTACTTC.